These 6 T cell receptor beta chains were sequenced from one sample in a study of identical twins. TCRdb ran MiXCR on the 5' RACE reads and lists one entry per CDR3 protein. Among under 250,000 distinct CDR3 sequences, under 10% were seen once, and the ten largest hold about 2%. The same sample was also used in a study of yellow fever vaccine responses in identical twins.

Sequencing was done on a sample of memory (CD45RO+) T cells sorted from blood. The receptors originated from a woman aged 18-30 years in good health.

This clonotype has ten or more counts. The V gene is TRBV5-1, the J gene TRBJ2-3; D unclear. Trimming pared 4 bases from V and 5 bases from J, leaving 14 bases between. Germline assignment: CDR1 SGHRS and CDR2 YFSETQ. The length of the CDR3 is 14 residues. CDR3 DNA sequence: TGCGCCAGCAGCGCTGGACCCCCAGAAGATACGCAGTATTTT. It translates to CASSAGPPEDTQYF. The full variable domain, completed using reference TRBV5-1 and TRBJ2-3, is KAGVTQTPRYLIKTRGQQVTLSCSPISGHRSVSWYQQTPGQGLQFLFEYFSETQRNKGNFPGRFSGRQFSNSRSEMNVSTLELGDSALYLCASSAGPPEDTQYFGPGTRLTVL.

There are many counts of this clonotype. V usage is TRBV6-1 and J usage is TRBJ2-1; 8 bases fit TRBD2. This CDR3 comprises 14 residues. J lost 6 bases, V lost 8 bases, and 9 bases had no gene match. From germline, CDR1 is MNHNS and CDR2 SASEGT. The CDR3 coding sequence is TGTGCCAGCTGGGTGCGGGGGGAGCTCAATGAGCAGTTCTTC. Translation: CASWVRGELNEQFF.

This clonotype was seen a handful of times. This rearrangement joins TRBV20-1 to TRBJ2-1; 13 bases map to TRBD2. This CDR3 has 16 amino acids. V dropped 0 bases and J dropped 8; count of bases not matched to a gene: 7. Germline-derived CDR1 and CDR2 are DFQATT and SNEGSKA (reference sequence). CDR3 sequence: CSARDPGTSGDHEQFF. CDR3 DNA: TGCAGTGCTAGAGACCCCGGGACTAGCGGGGACCATGAGCAGTTCTTC.

This clonotype has a handful of counts. The chain's CDR3 is CASSQSDTTNEKLFF. CDR3 bases: TGCGCCAGCAGCCAATCGGACACAACTAATGAAAAACTGTTTTTT. The chain employs TRBV4-1 and TRBJ1-4; D is perhaps TRBD1 (5 bases). Per the germline V gene, CDR1 is MGHRA and CDR2 is YSYEKL. Trimming pared 2 bases from V and 0 bases from J, leaving 7 bases between. This CDR3 region has 15 residues.

This clonotype occurred many times. The chain joins TRBV7-6 to TRBJ2-1; D not resolved. The V end lost 2 bases, the J end lost 7 bases, and 18 bases lay between the germline ends. This CDR3 comprises 16 residues. Germline lookup yields CDR1 SGHVS and CDR2 FNYEAQ. CDR3 protein: CASSLLGRATSNEQFF. CDR3 coding DNA: TGTGCCAGCAGCTTACTCGGGCGAGCCACGTCAAATGAGCAGTTCTTC.

This clonotype occurred many times. V usage is TRBV7-9 and J usage is TRBJ2-3; TRBD1 or TRBD2 may be the D gene (5 bases each). This CDR3 comprises 15 residues. Trimming cost V 1 base and J 2 bases, with 10 bases left between them. Germline V lookup: CDR1 SEHNR, CDR2 FQNEAQ (reference sequence). The CDR3 region has the DNA TGTGCCAGCAGCTTAGGGGGGAGTCCCACAGATACGCAGTATTTT. Amino acids: CASSLGGSPTDTQYF.